These T cell receptor beta chains were read from a single sample in a study of early stage breast cancer tumors. Profiled with immunoSEQ multiplex PCR; TCRdb holds only in-frame clones, not every one. The data contain tens of thousands of clones, approximately 84% of them singletons. The sample consisted of blood. The origin of the receptors is a person in their fifties with breast cancer. Each CDR3 is given with its conserved first and last residue. A D gene is named only where the DNA matches it firmly. Rows give clone size only sometimes, using once, few, many, or a class for an expanded clone.

clone_size	d_call	v_call	j_call	cdr3_nt	cdr3_aa
.	TRBD1	TRBV10-3	TRBJ2-7	TGTGCCATCAGGCCGGGACAGGGGTCCTCCTACGAGCAGTACTTC	CAIRPGQGSSYEQYF
once	.	TRBV28	TRBJ2-3	TGTGCCAGCAGTCCGCCGGACTCCTACACAGATACGCAGTATTTT	CASSPPDSYTDTQYF
once	.	TRBV7-2	TRBJ1-5	TGTGCCAGCAGTTCCACAGGGCCAAATAGCAATCAGCCCCAGCATTTT	CASSSTGPNSNQPQHF
.	TRBD2	TRBV28	TRBJ2-5	TGTGCCAGCAGTTTAAACGGGGGGATGACCCAGTACTTC	CASSLNGGMTQYF
.	.	TRBV5-6	TRBJ1-2	TGTGCCAGCAGCTCCAGGGTTTATGATGGCTACACCTTC	CASSSRVYDGYTF
.	.	TRBV9	TRBJ2-5	TGTGCCAGCAGCGTAGGGGATCGGATCCAAGAGACCCAGTACTTC	CASSVGDRIQETQYF
.	.	TRBV7-9	TRBJ2-3	TGTGCCAGCGCTGCGGGGACAGCGGAGGATACGCAGTATTTT	CASAAGTAEDTQYF
.	.	TRBV10-3	TRBJ2-7	TGTGCCATCAGTGAGTCGAGGAAGCGGAGCTCCTACGAGCAGTACTTC	CAISESRKRSSYEQYF
.	TRBD2	TRBV2	TRBJ2-1	TGTGCCAGCAGTGCTAGCGGGGGAGGTAATGAGCAGTTCTTC	CASSASGGGNEQFF
.	TRBD2	TRBV6-1	TRBJ2-7	TGTGCCAGCAGTGACTCAGCGGGAGGGCCCTACGAGCAGTACTTC	CASSDSAGGPYEQYF
.	.	TRBV6-5	TRBJ2-2	TGTGCCAGCAGTTACTCGATGATCATCGCCGGGGAGCTGTTTTTT	CASSYSMIIAGELFF
.	.	TRBV4-1	TRBJ2-7	TGCGCCAGCAGCCAAGAGACGGGGACCTACGAGCAGTACTTC	CASSQETGTYEQYF
.	TRBD1	TRBV30	TRBJ1-1	TGTGCCTGGACCACAGAGGGACAGGGCAAGCAAGCTTTCTTT	CAWTTEGQGKQAFF
.	TRBD2	TRBV2	TRBJ2-5	TGTGCCAGCAGGGCGGGAGGGGCGAAGTTGGAGACCCAGTACTTC	CASRAGGAKLETQYF
.	.	TRBV19	TRBJ1-2	TGTGCCAGTAGTGATACAGGGACTAACTATGGCTACACCTTC	CASSDTGTNYGYTF
.	TRBD2	TRBV5-1	TRBJ2-1	TGCGCCAGCAGCGTGGGGACTAGCAATGAGCAGTTCTTC	CASSVGTSNEQFF
few	.	TRBV6-1	TRBJ1-5	TGTGCCAGCAGTGAAGTGGGCGAGGGCAATCAGCCCCAGCATTTT	CASSEVGEGNQPQHF
.	TRBD2	TRBV27	TRBJ2-1	TGTGCCAGCAGTTTAATAGCGGGAGTGGGTAATGAGCAGTTCTTC	CASSLIAGVGNEQFF
.	.	TRBV7-9	TRBJ1-2	TGTGCCAGCAGCCCTCTGGGCAGAACTGGCTACACCTTC	CASSPLGRTGYTF
.	TRBD2	TRBV9	TRBJ2-5	TGTGCCAGCAGCGTGGGGGGGGTGGATGAGACCCAGTACTTC	CASSVGGVDETQYF
.	.	TRBV19	TRBJ2-1	TGTGCCAGTAGTTTTCTCTTTGAGCAGTTCTTC	CASSFLFEQFF
.	.	TRBV9	TRBJ2-3	TGTGCCAGCAGCGTAGGGATAGGAACCACAGATACGCAGTATTTT	CASSVGIGTTDTQYF
.	.	TRBV19	TRBJ2-2	TGTGCCAGTAGTATAAGCGGGAACACCGGGGAGCTGTTTTTT	CASSISGNTGELFF
.	TRBD1	TRBV11-2	TRBJ2-1	TGTGCCAGCAGCTGGAGATCTCGCTTAGGACAGGGTGCCGACAATGAGCAGTTCTTC	CASSWRSRLGQGADNEQFF
.	.	TRBV5-1	TRBJ1-1	TGCGCCAGCAGCTTTACGGACACTGAAGCTTTCTTT	CASSFTDTEAFF
.	TRBD2	TRBV7-7	TRBJ2-5	TGTGCCAGCAGCCCAGCGGGAGGAAGGCAAGAGACCCAGTACTTC	CASSPAGGRQETQYF
.	.	TRBV23-1	TRBJ1-4	TGCGCCAGCAGTCAATCGGGGCGGGGGAGGTCAACTAATGAAAAACTGTTTTTT	CASSQSGRGRSTNEKLFF
.	.	TRBV2	TRBJ1-4	TGTGCCAGCAGGAGCAGCGGAAATAATGAAAAACTGTTTTTT	CASRSSGNNEKLFF
.	TRBD2	TRBV2	TRBJ2-1	TGTGCCAGCAGTGGGGGAGGGACTTTTCTCCATGAGCAGTTCTTC	CASSGGGTFLHEQFF
.	.	TRBV4-3	TRBJ2-7	TGCGCCAGCAGCCAAGCCTTCTCGGGGGGCGCAAAGGACGAGCAGTACTTC	CASSQAFSGGAKDEQYF
.	.	TRBV13	TRBJ2-2	TGTGCCAGCAGCCTTTTTGAATACGCGAACACCGGGGAGCTGTTTTTT	CASSLFEYANTGELFF
.	.	TRBV9	TRBJ2-1	TGTGCCAGCAGCGTAGTGGCCTCGGACAATGAGCAGTTCTTC	CASSVVASDNEQFF
.	TRBD1	TRBV7-2	TRBJ1-4	TGTGCCAGCAGCATAGGGAGACAGGGCGGCGTTGAAAAACTGTTTTTT	CASSIGRQGGVEKLFF
.	.	TRBV5-1	TRBJ2-5	TGCGCCAGCAGCTTGCGGGCTAGTGCGGAGACCCAGTACTTC	CASSLRASAETQYF
.	TRBD1	TRBV19	TRBJ1-2	TGTGCCAGTAGTTGGGGACAGGACGATGGCTACACCTTC	CASSWGQDDGYTF
.	TRBD1	TRBV5-1	TRBJ2-1	TGCGCCAGCAGCCCCGGGACAGGCAATGAGCAGTTCTTC	CASSPGTGNEQFF
.	TRBD1	TRBV5-6	TRBJ2-3	TGTGCCAGCAGCTTTCGGACAGGGGGCTCAGATACGCAGTATTTT	CASSFRTGGSDTQYF
.	TRBD1	TRBV5-1	TRBJ2-3	TGCGCCAGCACTCGACAGGGGAAAGATACGCAGTATTTT	CASTRQGKDTQYF
.	.	TRBV29-1	TRBJ2-3	TGCAGCGTTGAAGGCGGGGGCGGGACAGATACGCAGTATTTT	CSVEGGGGTDTQYF
once	.	TRBV10-3	TRBJ2-2	TGTGCCATCAGGAGGGGAATCCTGACCGGGGAGCTGTTTTTT	CAIRRGILTGELFF
.	TRBD1	TRBV7-2	TRBJ2-1	TGTGCCAGCAGTCGAAGGGCCCAGGGGGATGAGCAGTTCTTC	CASSRRAQGDEQFF
.	.	TRBV27	TRBJ1-3	TGTGCCAGCAGTTCCCCCGGTGCTGGAAACACCATATATTTT	CASSSPGAGNTIYF
.	.	TRBV15	TRBJ1-1	TGTGCCACCAGCAGAGATCTCGCAGGGAACACTGAAGCTTTCTTT	CATSRDLAGNTEAFF
few	.	TRBV5-1	TRBJ2-7	TGCGCCAGCAGCTCCGGGACGGGGACCTACGAGCAGTACTTC	CASSSGTGTYEQYF
.	TRBD2	TRBV9	TRBJ2-7	TGTGCCAGCAGCGTACTAGCGGGGGGGGACGAGCAGTACTTC	CASSVLAGGDEQYF
.	.	TRBV5-1	TRBJ2-1	TGCGCCAGCAGCCCAGGGGGCGGGGGTCGCGTGTTGAATGAGCAGTTCTTC	CASSPGGGGRVLNEQFF
.	.	TRBV7-9	TRBJ1-1	TGTGCCAGCAGCTTAGCATCTGGGGGGATGAACACTGAAGCTTTCTTT	CASSLASGGMNTEAFF
.	.	TRBV5-6	TRBJ1-1	TGTGCCAGCATATTTTGGGGTACAATGGGAGCTTTCTTT	CASIFWGTMGAFF
.	.	TRBV5-4	TRBJ1-1	TGTGCCAGCAGCCCCGGGGGATTGAACACTGAAGCTTTCTTT	CASSPGGLNTEAFF
few	.	TRBV9	TRBJ1-2	TGTGCCAGCAGCGTAGAATTGGGAAGAGATGGCTACACCTTC	CASSVELGRDGYTF
.	.	TRBV5-6	TRBJ1-4	TGTGCCAGCAGTCACAGGGTAACTAATGAAAAACTGTTTTTT	CASSHRVTNEKLFF
once	.	TRBV29-1	TRBJ2-7	TGCAGCGTTGAGGGCAGGGGTTACGAGCAGTACTTC	CSVEGRGYEQYF
.	.	TRBV18	TRBJ2-7	TGTGCCAGCTCAGGTGGCTCCTCCTACGAGCAGTACTTC	CASSGGSSYEQYF
once	TRBD1	TRBV29-1	TRBJ2-5	TGCAGCGCCGGGGGACAGGGGTGGGAGACCCAGTACTTC	CSAGGQGWETQYF
.	TRBD2	TRBV27	TRBJ2-5	TGTGCCAGCAGGAGTTTGGCTAGCGGGAGGGCCGTCCTTGAGACCCAGTACTTC	CASRSLASGRAVLETQYF
.	.	TRBV4-1	TRBJ1-2	TGCGCCAGCAGCCAAGGGGGGGTCTATGGCTACACCTTC	CASSQGGVYGYTF
.	.	TRBV6-5	TRBJ1-1	TGTGCCAGCAGCCTGGGGCAGAACACTGAAGCTTTCTTT	CASSLGQNTEAFF
once	.	TRBV6-1	TRBJ1-1	TGTGCCAGCAGACCTTTCGGGACCGCAAACACTGAAGCTTTCTTT	CASRPFGTANTEAFF